These T cell receptor beta chains were read from a single sample in a study of metastatic and nonmetastatic thyroid tumors. Via MiXCR, TCRdb re-called the PCR reads. The sample carries roughly 63,000 clones, about 16% recorded once. Sequenced input: blood. Receptor source: a male donor with papillary thyroid cancer or a benign thyroid nodule (not recorded which). Some clones in this sample may be carry-over from other donors' samples. Both conserved end residues are part of each CDR3. Each record gives: clone size, V gene, J gene, CDR3 protein. Size is omitted from some rows. Given values are once, few, many or a class for expanded clones.

-,TRBV25-1,TRBJ2-7,CASSEYRGILTYEQYF
many,TRBV18,TRBJ1-5,CASSPDRGYQPQHF
few,TRBV6-1,TRBJ2-5,CASIESAGTQETQYF
many,TRBV5-1,TRBJ1-4,CASSRDPPTNEKLFF
many,TRBV2,TRBJ2-2,CASKVEGGAGELFF
many,TRBV13,TRBJ2-3,CASSLLGGHSTDTQYF
many,TRBV5-1,TRBJ2-1,CASSLGLATYNEQFF
many,TRBV14,TRBJ2-1,CASSQGGLAIYNEQFF
-,TRBV5-4,TRBJ2-5,CASSSPQSKETQYF
-,TRBV11-1,TRBJ2-2,CASSLLSSVNTGELFF
-,TRBV20-1,TRBJ2-6,CSALNLARRVANVLTF
-,TRBV5-4,TRBJ2-2,CASSRVASGSGGELFF
many,TRBV7-6,TRBJ2-3,CASSLIGSTSTDTQYF
many,TRBV15,TRBJ1-1,CATSRDLREAFF
many,TRBV24-1,TRBJ2-5,CATRGGNQQETQYF
-,TRBV5-4,TRBJ2-5,CASSAHSENLQETQYF
many,TRBV20-1,TRBJ2-7,CSGPGLAGENYEQYF
many,TRBV6-2/TRBV6-3,TRBJ2-2,CASRPDRETGELFF
few,TRBV6-1,TRBJ2-5,CASSLTGGLETQYF
-,TRBV19,TRBJ2-7,CASSMGQGIYEQYF
few,TRBV6-1,TRBJ2-2,CASLRQGVTGELFF
few,TRBV5-4,TRBJ2-1,CASSLEGWNEQFF
many,TRBV7-9,TRBJ2-3,CASSYGQGTTDTQYF
many,TRBV6-4,TRBJ1-6,CASSADTGTPNSPLHF
few,TRBV5-6,TRBJ2-2,CASSLGVAVNTWELFF
many,TRBV12-3/TRBV12-4,TRBJ1-5,CASSSDRGWSQHF